This passage covers 12 T cell receptor beta chains from one sample sequenced in a study of blood T cell repertoires in COVID-19. Data came from immunoSEQ multiplex PCR; TCRdb stores just in-frame clones and leaves some out. Of around 220,000 clones in the sample, approximately 87% were seen once. The sample was peripheral blood. The receptors originated from a woman aged 45-60 years with acute or convalescent COVID-19.

The chain has TRBV27 and TRBJ1-6; D unclear. V lost 8 bases and J 2 bases, leaving 19 bases between the germline ends. The germline V gene encodes CDR1 MNHEY and CDR2 SMNVEV (reference sequence). There are 17 residues in the CDR3. The CDR3 is CASGPAKVYPYNSPLHF. CDR3 bases: TGTGCCAGCGGTCCCGCGAAAGTCTACCCCTATAATTCACCCCTCCACTTT.

The rearrangement links TRBV6-2 or TRBV6-3 to TRBJ2-1, with 15 bases matching TRBD2. Unmatched junction bases numbered 7, after V lost 4 bases and J lost 6 bases. This CDR3 is built from 17 residues. The germline gives CDR1 MNHEY, CDR2 SVGEGT. CDR3 coding DNA: TGTGCCAGCAGTTCCTGGACTAGCGGGAGGGTAGGCAATGAGCAGTTCTTC. Its translation: CASSSWTSGRVGNEQFF.

The CDR3 sequence: CASSINPSSGNTIYF. DNA of the CDR3: TGTGCCAGCAGCATTAATCCGAGCTCTGGAAACACCATATATTTT. This chain connects TRBV3-1 (or the pseudogene TRBV3-2) to TRBJ1-3; D is unresolved. The CDR3 runs 15 residues. Germline V gene data show CDR1 as LGHDT and CDR2 as YNNKEL (reference sequence). Between the trimmed V and J ends, which lost 5 bases and 0 bases, there was a span of 11 bases.

This sequence joins TRBV19 and TRBJ1-2, with 8 nucleotides matching TRBD1. Germline lookup yields CDR1 LNHDA and CDR2 SQIVND (reference sequence). J lost 3 bases, V lost 4 bases, and 7 bases had no gene match. The CDR3 is 15 amino acids. This CDR3 is CASSTRDRPDYGYTF. CDR3 bases: TGTGCCAGTAGTACCCGGGACAGGCCTGACTATGGCTACACCTTC.

The V call is TRBV20-1, the J call TRBJ1-1; weak D call: TRBD1 (6 bases). Germline-derived CDR1 and CDR2 are DFQATT and SNEGSKA (reference sequence). The V end was cut by 3 bases, the J end by 4 bases, with 12 bases between. The CDR3 runs 13 residues. CDR3 DNA: TGCAGTGCTAGTAGGACAGTCATCACTGAAGCTTTCTTT. Its translation: CSASRTVITEAFF.

The J gene is TRBJ2-5, the V gene TRBV7-8, with 10 bases matching TRBD2. Germline CDR1 and CDR2: SGHVS and FQNEAQ. The trim removed 1 base at V and 2 bases at J, leaving 4 bases unmatched. This CDR3 has 16 residues. Written as DNA, the CDR3 is TGTGCCAGCAGCTTAGGGCTAGCGGGAGATCAAGAGACCCAGTACTTC. Translating it yields CASSLGLAGDQETQYF.

This sequence joins TRBV11-3 and TRBJ2-2; 11 bases align to TRBD2. J gave up 4 bases and V 5 bases, and 6 bases lay outside the gene matches. Per germline, CDR1 SGHNT and CDR2 YENEEA. This CDR3 comprises 16 residues. CDR3 amino acids: CASSPIAGGRTGELFF. The DNA for the CDR3 is TGTGCCAGCAGCCCTATAGCGGGGGGGCGCACCGGGGAGCTGTTTTTT.

The chain links TRBV7-9 to TRBJ1-2; D remains ambiguous. Germline CDR1 is SEHNR and CDR2 is FQNEAQ (reference sequence). Trimming stripped 3 bases from V and 0 bases from J, with 8 bases between. The CDR3 length is 14 residues. The CDR3 DNA follows: TGTGCCAGCAGCTTCCTAGTCCCTAACTATGGCTACACCTTC. Encoded protein: CASSFLVPNYGYTF.

The rearrangement uses TRBV11-3 and TRBJ2-1; 8 bases map to TRBD1. The V gene's germline CDR1 is SGHNT and CDR2 YENEEA. Trimming cost V 5 bases and J 4 bases; bases outside gene matches: 7. The CDR3 is made up of 15 amino acids. CDR3 nucleotide sequence: TGTGCCAGCAGCCCTAGAGGGACAGGATACAATGAGCAGTTCTTC. This encodes CASSPRGTGYNEQFF.

V is TRBV2 and J is TRBJ2-4; 10 positions match TRBD2. J was trimmed by 1 base and V by 6 bases; bases with no gene match: 6. The CDR3 sequence is 16 residues long. The V gene's germline CDR1 is SNHLY and CDR2 FYNNEI. CDR3 in DNA: TGTGCCAGCAGCCCCCATAGCGGGGGGGCCAAAAACATTCAGTACTTC. This sequence encodes CASSPHSGGAKNIQYF.

This chain connects TRBV4-3 to TRBJ2-1, with a possible D match to TRBD1 (6 bases). The CDR3 totals 14 residues. Per the germline V gene, CDR1 is LGHNA and CDR2 is YSLEER. V was trimmed by 2 bases and J by 9 bases, leaving 14 bases between them. In DNA, the CDR3 is TGCGCCAGCAGCCAAACATCCCCAGGGGTTGAGCAGTTCTTC. Translation gives CASSQTSPGVEQFF.

The chain joins TRBV2 to TRBJ2-2; no firm D call. The germline V gene encodes CDR1 SNHLY and CDR2 FYNNEI. Trimming took off 2 bases at V and 2 bases at J, with 6 bases between the two ends. CDR3 length equals 14 residues. The CDR3 sequence: CASSELGNTGELFF. As DNA, the CDR3 is TGTGCCAGCAGTGAACTAGGTAACACCGGGGAGCTGTTTTTT.